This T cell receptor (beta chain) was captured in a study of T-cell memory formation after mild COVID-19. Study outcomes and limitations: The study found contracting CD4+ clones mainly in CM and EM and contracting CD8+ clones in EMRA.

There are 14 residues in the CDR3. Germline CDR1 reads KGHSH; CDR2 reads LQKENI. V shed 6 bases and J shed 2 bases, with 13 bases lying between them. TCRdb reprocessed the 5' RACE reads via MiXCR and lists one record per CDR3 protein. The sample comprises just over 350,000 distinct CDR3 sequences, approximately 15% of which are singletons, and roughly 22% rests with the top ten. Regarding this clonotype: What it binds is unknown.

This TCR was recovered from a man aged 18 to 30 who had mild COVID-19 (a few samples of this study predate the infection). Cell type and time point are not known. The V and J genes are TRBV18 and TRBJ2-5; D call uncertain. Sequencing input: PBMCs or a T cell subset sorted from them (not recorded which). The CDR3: CASSPEARQETQYF. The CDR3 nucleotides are TGTGCCAGCTCCCCCGAAGCCAGACAAGAGACCCAGTACTTC.